This is a list of T cell receptor beta chains from one sample in a study of cytotoxic CD8 clonotypes in ibrutinib-treated CLL. Repertoires were generated with immunoSEQ multiplex PCR, while TCRdb's copy carries only in-frame clones and drops some. The top ten clones hold roughly 1.9% of a sample with about 130,000 clones, approximately 83% of them seen once. The sequencing here drew on PBMCs, taken after 24 months of ibrutinib treatment. These receptor sequences come from a human donor with chronic lymphocytic leukemia. Each CDR3 is given with its conserved first and last residue. Fields, in order: V gene, clone size, J gene, D gene, CDR3 DNA, CDR3 protein. D genes are given only for firm matches. Some rows mark clone size as missing; the rest say once, few, many or name a class of expanded clone.

TRBV10-2,NA,TRBJ2-7,TRBD1,TGCGCCAGCAGTGAGTCGACAGGGGGCAGGTACGAGCAGTACTTC,CASSESTGGRYEQYF
TRBV2,once,TRBJ1-5,TRBD1,TGTGCCAGCAGACAACAGGGGGCGAGTCAGCCCCAGCATTTT,CASRQQGASQPQHF
TRBV28,NA,TRBJ1-1,NA,TGTGCCACCGGAGGTCGGGCGGCTATGTCTGAAGCTTTCTTT,CATGGRAAMSEAFF
TRBV28,few,TRBJ1-2,NA,TGTGCCAGCCAGGAGGGGGGCTATGGCTACACCTTC,CASQEGGYGYTF
TRBV7-2,once,TRBJ2-7,TRBD1,TGTGCCAGCAGCACTAGACAGGGGGCCTACGAGCAGTACTTC,CASSTRQGAYEQYF
TRBV18,once,TRBJ2-1,TRBD2,TGTGCCAGCTCACCCCCTGGACTAGCGGGGGGTTTATACAATGAGCAGTTCTTC,CASSPPGLAGGLYNEQFF
TRBV29-1,NA,TRBJ2-2,TRBD1,TGCAGCGCGTACCCCGGACAGGGGGCGAACACCGGGGAGCTGTTTTTT,CSAYPGQGANTGELFF
TRBV27,NA,TRBJ2-7,NA,TGTGCCAGCAGTTTACAACCATACTCCTACGAGCAGTACTTC,CASSLQPYSYEQYF
TRBV7-2,once,TRBJ2-4,NA,TGTGCCAGCAGCTCTCTAGTGGGCATTCAGTACTTC,CASSSLVGIQYF
TRBV28,NA,TRBJ1-4,NA,TGTGCCAGCAGTTTTATGGCAAGCGCAACTAATGAAAAACTGTTTTTT,CASSFMASATNEKLFF
TRBV9,once,TRBJ2-7,NA,TGTGCCAGCAGCGAACCCCCGGGACAAAGGGAGCAGTACTTC,CASSEPPGQREQYF
TRBV4-2,NA,TRBJ2-3,NA,TGTGCCAGCAGCCAAGCCCAGGGGCCAGTCGAAGATACGCAGTATTTT,CASSQAQGPVEDTQYF
TRBV28,NA,TRBJ2-3,TRBD2,TGTGCCAGCAAGCTAGCGGGAGCGACAGATACGCAGTATTTT,CASKLAGATDTQYF
TRBV6-6,NA,TRBJ1-2,NA,TGTGCCAGCAGTTACCTGTGGGTGACGGAAGCCGGTGGCTACACCTTC,CASSYLWVTEAGGYTF
TRBV6-4,NA,TRBJ2-3,NA,TGTGCCAGCAGCGGGGAGTGGGCATCAGATACGCAGTATTTT,CASSGEWASDTQYF
TRBV4-2,NA,TRBJ1-2,NA,TGTGCCAGCAGCCAAGGCCCTGGGGCGGGGGGCCTTAACTATGGCTACACCTTC,CASSQGPGAGGLNYGYTF
TRBV28,once,TRBJ1-1,TRBD1,TGTGCCAGCAGTTTAGGGGACAGGGCGACTGAAGCTTTCTTT,CASSLGDRATEAFF
TRBV5-1,NA,TRBJ2-2,NA,TGCGCCAGCAGACTCCGGGACACCCGTCCCGGGGAGCTGTTTTTT,CASRLRDTRPGELFF
TRBV18,once,TRBJ2-5,NA,TGTGCCAGCTCGTGGAGAGGGGAGACCCAGTACTTC,CASSWRGETQYF
TRBV6-5,NA,TRBJ1-4,TRBD1,TGTGCCAGCCGGCAGGGGGGAGGTAATGAAAAACTGTTTTTT,CASRQGGGNEKLFF
TRBV6-1,NA,TRBJ1-5,NA,TGTGCCAGCACCTATGGACAGTCGAATCAGCCCCAGCATTTT,CASTYGQSNQPQHF
TRBV7-2,NA,TRBJ1-2,TRBD1,TGTGCCAGCAGCCGGGACAGTTTTTTCTTGTCGACCTTC,CASSRDSFFLSTF
TRBV20-1,NA,TRBJ1-1,NA,TGCAGTGCTAAAAATAACACTGAAGCTTTCTTT,CSAKNNTEAFF
TRBV28,NA,TRBJ1-1,NA,TGTGCCAGCAGTTTACCCCAGGCAGGTCGAAGAAACACTGAAGCTTTCTTT,CASSLPQAGRRNTEAFF
TRBV19,NA,TRBJ1-2,TRBD1,TGTGCCAGTAGTACAAGGACAGGGGGCGCCGGCTATGGCTACACCTTC,CASSTRTGGAGYGYTF
TRBV6-6,NA,TRBJ2-3,TRBD2,TGTGCCAGCAGTCAGATCGCGGGGGGCACAGATACGCAGTATTTT,CASSQIAGGTDTQYF
TRBV5-1,NA,TRBJ2-2,TRBD2,TGCGCCAGCAGCTTGGATAGCGGGTACACCGGGGAGCTGTTTTTT,CASSLDSGYTGELFF
TRBV7-6,once,TRBJ2-7,TRBD2,TGTGCCAGCAGCGCCCAGGGTTTCGGGGGGGGCCTCCTAGGTCAGTACTTC,CASSAQGFGGGLLGQYF
TRBV19,NA,TRBJ1-1,TRBD1,TGTGCCATTACCGGACAGGGTTTCTCTGAAGCTTTCTTT,CAITGQGFSEAFF
TRBV9,NA,TRBJ2-3,NA,TGTGCCAGCAGCGTAGGTGTGGGGCGGGCAGGGACGCAGTATTTT,CASSVGVGRAGTQYF
TRBV15,NA,TRBJ2-1,NA,TGTGCCACCAGCAGAGATCGGTACGGAGATGAGCAGTTCTTC,CATSRDRYGDEQFF
TRBV7-2,NA,TRBJ2-5,NA,TGTGCCAGCAGCTCCTATGCGGCAGGGCAAGAGACCCAGTACTTC,CASSSYAAGQETQYF
TRBV4-1,NA,TRBJ2-7,NA,TGCGCCAGCAGTCCGACTCTCGTAAGGGGGGGTATCCCCTACGAGCAGTACTTC,CASSPTLVRGGIPYEQYF
TRBV7-2,NA,TRBJ2-3,NA,TGTGCCAGCAGCTTAGTAGGGCGCACAGATACGCAGTATTTT,CASSLVGRTDTQYF
TRBV5-1,once,TRBJ2-3,TRBD2,TGCGCCAGCAGCTTCCGGCCAGCGGGGTACAACACAGATACGCAGTATTTT,CASSFRPAGYNTDTQYF
TRBV10-3,once,TRBJ2-5,TRBD2,TGTGCCGCGTCGCGGGCTAGCGGGCCTGGGGGGCGAGAGACCCAGTACTTC,CAASRASGPGGRETQYF
TRBV27,few,TRBJ2-7,TRBD2,TGTGCCAGCAGTCCACACCTAGCGGGAAAGGTCGAGCAGTACTTC,CASSPHLAGKVEQYF
TRBV27,NA,TRBJ2-1,TRBD2,TGTGCCAGCAGTTTGGGACTGGCTACGATGCGGGAGGCTTCCTACAATGAGCAGTTCTTC,CASSLGLATMREASYNEQFF
TRBV28,NA,TRBJ2-3,TRBD2,TGTGCCAGCAGTTTTGGGCGGGGGTTCTACACAGATACGCAGTATTTT,CASSFGRGFYTDTQYF
TRBV18,NA,TRBJ2-7,TRBD1,TGTGCCAGCTCACCAAACTCGGGACAGGGCTACGAGCAGTACTTC,CASSPNSGQGYEQYF
TRBV10-3,NA,TRBJ1-3,TRBD1,TGTGCCATCACCCAAGGATTGACAGGGGGAGGAAACACCATATATTTT,CAITQGLTGGGNTIYF
TRBV4-2,NA,TRBJ2-1,NA,TGTGCCAGCAGCCCCGGCGGGCAGGGCGCCAATGAGCAGTTCTTC,CASSPGGQGANEQFF
TRBV19,NA,TRBJ2-7,TRBD1,TGTGCCAGTAGTATCTGGACAGGGCTTACCTACGAGCAGTACTTC,CASSIWTGLTYEQYF